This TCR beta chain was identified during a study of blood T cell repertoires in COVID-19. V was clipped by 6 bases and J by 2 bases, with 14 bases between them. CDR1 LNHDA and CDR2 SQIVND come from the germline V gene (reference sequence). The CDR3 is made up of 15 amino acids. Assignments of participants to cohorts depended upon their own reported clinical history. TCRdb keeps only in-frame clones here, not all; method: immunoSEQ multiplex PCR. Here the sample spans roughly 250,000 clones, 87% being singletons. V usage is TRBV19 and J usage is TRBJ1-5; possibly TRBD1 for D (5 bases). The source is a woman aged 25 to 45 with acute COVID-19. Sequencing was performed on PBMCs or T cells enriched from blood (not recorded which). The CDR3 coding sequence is TGTGCCAGTAGAGACAGCCCGAGGCGCAATCAGCCCCAGCATTTT. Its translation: CASRDSPRRNQPQHF.